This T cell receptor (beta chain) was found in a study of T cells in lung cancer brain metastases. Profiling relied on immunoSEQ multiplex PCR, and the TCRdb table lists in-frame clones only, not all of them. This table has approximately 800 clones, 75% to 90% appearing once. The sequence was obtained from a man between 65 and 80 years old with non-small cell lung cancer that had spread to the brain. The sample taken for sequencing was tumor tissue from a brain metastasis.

The CDR3 sequence is CASSQDQLIGTGTMMSSYEQYF. In DNA form, the CDR3 reads TGTGCCAGCAGCCAAGATCAATTAATAGGGACAGGGACTATGATGAGTTCCTACGAGCAGTACTTC. The chain employs TRBV14 and TRBJ2-7; TRBD1 matches 9 bases. This CDR3 comprises 22 residues. The ends lost 0 bases at V and 1 base at J; junction bases unmatched: 22. Germline V gene data show CDR1 as SGHDN and CDR2 as FVKESK.